This T cell receptor (beta chain) came from a study of vaccination and CD4 T cells after COVID-19. The overall study: Participants were administered two doses of either the BNT162b2 or the mRNA-1273 vaccine.

Turning to this clonotype: Its antigen is not identified.

The CDR3 contains 14 residues. Germline CDR1 and CDR2: MNHNS and SASEGT. Germline trimming cut 6 bases from V and 4 bases from J; bases unmatched to any gene: 4. Sequenced with the Oncomine TCR Beta short-read assay was DNA taken from cultured CD4+ T cells. It was from cultured CD4+ T cells that genomic DNA was extracted. TCRdb reprocessed the PCR reads via MiXCR and lists one record per CDR3 protein. The repertoire holds roughly 14,000 distinct CDR3 sequences, about half seen once, with 20% to 30% in the top ten. Treatment in this sample: roughly 10-day PBMC culture with coronavirus spike peptide pools or control peptides (ViraFEST assay). It was with approximately 9.7 IU/ml IL-2 and approximately 10 ug/ml peptide pools that more than 1.5 million PBMCs per well were cultured.

The sequence derives from a human donor with COVID-19. The source was cultured CD4+ T cells from blood, collected after SARS-CoV-2 vaccination. This chain links TRBV6-1 with TRBJ1-4; 8 bases agree with TRBD1. The CDR3 spells CASRNRGVNEKLFF. The CDR3 DNA is TGTGCCAGCAGGAACAGGGGGGTTAATGAAAAACTGTTTTTT.